The 10 T cell receptor beta chains listed next were all sequenced from one sample in a study of T cells in Graves' hyperthyroidism and ophthalmopathy. TCR beta CDR3 sequences were amplified from RNA transcripts. Initially, a first-round RT-PCR of the TCR CDR3 employed the HTBI primer set. TCRdb itself ran the multiplex PCR reads through MiXCR, one entry per CDR3 protein. The profile shows hundreds of thousands of distinct CDR3 sequences, about 20% of them singletons. The specimen sequenced was blood. These receptors were taken from a man in his forties with Graves' ophthalmopathy.

CDR3 sequence reads: CASSPRSSYEQYF. The DNA for the CDR3 is TGTGCCAGCAGCCCCCGAAGCTCCTACGAGCAGTACTTC. The V gene is TRBV7-9, the J gene TRBJ2-7; D call uncertain. V lost 5 bases to trimming and J lost 0 bases, with 8 bases between them. Looked up from germline, CDR1 is SEHNR and CDR2 is FQNEAQ (reference sequence). This CDR3 region has 13 residues.

This clonotype showed up many times. This rearrangement joins TRBV30 to TRBJ1-1; D unresolved. The germline V gene has CDR1 GTSNPN and CDR2 SVGIG (reference sequence). CDR3 length: 11 residues. V lost 0 bases and J 7 bases, leaving 6 bases between the germline ends. The chain's CDR3 is CAWSVRHEAFF. CDR3 bases: TGTGCCTGGAGTGTACGACATGAAGCTTTCTTT.

The V gene is TRBV20-1, the J gene TRBJ2-5; D gene unclear. Germline V gene sequence: CDR1 DFQATT, CDR2 SNEGSKA (reference sequence). The CDR3 spans 13 residues. Between the trimmed V and J ends, which lost 3 bases and 2 bases, there was a span of 10 bases. CDR3 in amino acids: CSARYRQQETQYF. The CDR3 bases are TGCAGTGCTAGGTATCGGCAACAAGAGACCCAGTACTTC.

This clonotype was seen more than once but under ten times. The V call is TRBV29-1, the J call TRBJ2-3; unclear D gene. Germline values: CDR1 SQVTM, CDR2 ANQGSEA. Trimming took off 4 bases at V and 4 bases at J, with 9 bases between the two ends. The CDR3 loop spans 12 amino acids. CDR3 residues: CSVAGTADTQYF. CDR3 nucleotide sequence: TGCAGCGTTGCAGGCACGGCAGATACGCAGTATTTT.

On this clonotype itself: A much larger clone sits a single nucleotide away, making a read error possible. The V call is TRBV7-9, the J call TRBJ2-1, with D maybe TRBD2 (5 bases). CDR1 is SEHNR and CDR2 is FQNEAQ in the germline V gene (reference sequence). The CDR3 is 14 amino acids. V was pared by 5 bases and J by 4 bases, with 12 bases between. In DNA, the CDR3 is TGTGCCAGCAGCCCAACGGGGTGGTACAATGAGCAGTTCTTC. This gives the protein CASSPTGWYNEQFF.

The chain is built from TRBV6-2 or TRBV6-3 and TRBJ2-7, with a weak D call TRBD1 (5 bases). Trimming shortened V by 7 bases and J by 6 bases, and 10 bases separated the two germline ends. The CDR3 covers 11 residues. CDR1 is MNHEY and CDR2 is SVGEGT in the germline V gene. The DNA of the CDR3 is TGTGCCAGCATGCAGGGTTTCGAGCAGTACTTC. Translating it yields CASMQGFEQYF.

This clonotype occurred many times. The rearrangement links TRBV20-1 to TRBJ2-3; TRBD2 matches 10 bases. With 1 base clipped from V and 9 bases from J, the junction kept 10 bases outside the gene matches. The germline gives CDR1 DFQATT, CDR2 SNEGSKA (reference sequence). The CDR3 is 15 amino acids. The CDR3 sequence is CSARGEAGGSGTQYF. DNA of the CDR3: TGCAGTGCTAGAGGGGAAGCGGGGGGGTCAGGGACGCAGTATTTT.

This clonotype showed up many times. The CDR3 sequence: CASSFIGFSETQYF. CDR3 bases: TGTGCCAGCAGCTTTATAGGCTTTTCAGAGACCCAGTACTTC. This rearrangement joins TRBV7-2 to TRBJ2-5; no clear D gene. Germline V gene sequence: CDR1 SGHTA, CDR2 FQGNSA. The CDR3 length is 14 residues. With 3 bases removed from V and 4 bases from J, the gap between germline ends came to 12 bases.

The genes are TRBV9 and TRBJ1-1; 8 bases line up with TRBD1. This CDR3 spans 15 amino acids. Germline values: CDR1 SGDLS, CDR2 YYNGEE. The V and J ends lost 3 bases and 0 bases, in that order; junction bases with no gene match: 4. CDR3 loop: CASSAPGQVNTEAFF. The CDR3 DNA sequence: TGTGCCAGCAGCGCACCGGGACAGGTGAACACTGAAGCTTTCTTT.

There are a few counts of this clonotype. The V call is TRBV12-3 or TRBV12-4, the J call TRBJ1-2; no firm D call. V was trimmed by 5 bases and J by 8 bases, leaving 21 bases between them. This CDR3 contains 15 residues. CDR3 nucleotide sequence: TGTGCCAGCAGTAGCCGGGCTCCCCTCCCCGGCGGCTACACCTTC. This encodes CASSSRAPLPGGYTF.